This TCR beta chain was observed in a study of cytomegalovirus exposure and HLA in healthy donors. Healthy bone marrow donors formed the donor group. On this clone itself: What it binds is unknown.

The germline CDR1 and CDR2 sequences are SGDLS and YYNGEE. This CDR3 is built from 15 residues. V shed 3 bases, J shed 8 bases, and the junction held 8 bases outside the gene matches. The PCR had 60 Vbeta and 13 Jbeta primers. TCRdb's copy holds only in-frame clones and misses some; the assay was immunoSEQ multiplex PCR. The table shows about 140,000 clones, with 76% occurring only once. Study-level results: Reportedly, fewer N-insertions than the approximately 700-donor mean appeared in an Asian-associated ancestry cluster in a later analysis. Diagnosis of cytomegalovirus status made by the classifier reportedly showed high specificity and sensitivity. After further analysis at a later stage, roughly 16,000 TCR beta sequences were associated with HLA alleles at 0.05 false discovery rate.

The TCR comes from a man aged 40-50 years in good health and CMV-seronegative. The chain uses TRBV9 and TRBJ1-4; 9 bases are a match to TRBD1. The source material was PBMCs. The CDR3 region has the DNA TGTGCCAGCAGCGCCCGGGACAGGGACGGAGAAAAACTGTTTTTT. Its protein product is CASSARDRDGEKLFF.